This TCR beta chain emerged from a study of blood T cell repertoires in COVID-19. Clones were sequenced by immunoSEQ multiplex PCR, and TCRdb holds only the in-frame ones, with some missing. The sample consists of roughly 200,000 clones, approximately 91% of them appearing once. This CDR3 is built from 15 residues. Trimming took 3 bases from V and 7 from J; bases not matched to a gene: 6. CDR1 and CDR2 (germline): LNHDA, SQIVND (reference sequence). The chain combines TRBV19 with TRBJ2-7; 13 nucleotides align to TRBD2. The receptor was isolated from a middle-aged man with COVID-19, enrolled during active disease. The sequencing sample was made of peripheral blood. In DNA form, the CDR3 reads TGTGCCAGTAGTATGGGACTAGCGGGAAGTAGAGAGCAGTACTTC. Translation: CASSMGLAGSREQYF.